This TCR beta chain was sequenced during a study of cytomegalovirus exposure and HLA in healthy donors (dated by TCRdb to 2016 to 2017). About the investigation overall: An earlier analysis of 587 of the donors reported about 300 Gb of sequence data and 90 million to 120 million unique TCR beta sequences obtained from some 170 million T cells. Among the 398 genotyped donors, approximately 76% belonged to the genetic ancestry cluster associated with self-reported Caucasian donors. To predict cytomegalovirus infection status, the study combined high-throughput TCR immunosequencing, statistical association of individual TCRs with disease status, and machine learning. Typing coverage differed by locus: A, B, C, DRB1 and DQB1 were typed in about 620-640 donors, DQA1 in approximately 520, DPA1 in over 600, and DPB1 in 450 to 480. Every repertoire in the discovery cohort had been generated on one and the same sequencing platform. The T cell repertoires of some 700 subjects were profiled by immunosequencing and related to cytomegalovirus serostatus. Roughly 5 DR-DQ haplotypes were handled as single units for association and clustering, since linkage in the cohort was strong. Rather than drawing on any new phenotypic data, the later analysis identified candidate immune exposures from TCR beta sequences and the way those sequences occurred across donors. A later analysis re-analyzed previously published TCR beta repertoires from about 600 donors and added high-resolution HLA genotyping to study TCR occurrence patterns. The aim of the study was to test whether cataloging public T cell receptors could identify signatures of past pathogen exposure. Both class I and class II loci were covered by HLA typing, at four-digit resolution. A separate validation cohort of about 110 different subjects was used in addition to the 666-subject first cohort. A later genetic analysis took genome-wide SNP genotypes for about 60% of the roughly 670 donors and used that subset as a discovery cohort. Donor age, sex, ethnicity and CMV serostatus were compiled alongside the repertoire data. An earlier analysis of approximately 640 of the donors applied high-throughput TCR beta sequencing to assess whether each TCR beta V gene segment acted as functional or pseudogenic. Roughly 300 gigabases of sequencing data and roughly 80 million unique TCR sequences made up an early release that covered over 550 HLA-typed donors. Across roughly 420 genotyped donors of the cohort, an average of about 240,000 unique TCR beta nucleotide sequences per donor were sequenced, and roughly 17% of those sequences were non-productive. Broad study findings and their caveats: Some IMGT-functional V segments, including TRBV6-2 and TRBV6-3, could not be distinguished by the 87-base-pair reads and were therefore excluded. In this cohort, only TCR beta chains were sequenced, and detectable features were limited by the absence of alpha or paired-chain data. A later genetic analysis reported fewer N-insertions in productive TCRs among donors in an Asian-associated ancestry cluster than the roughly 700-donor mean. Across donors, most TCR sequences were observed very rarely, whereas some public TCRs were present in many individuals. In an earlier analysis of roughly 560 of the donors, most TCR beta V segments were observed in productive rearrangements about 87% or about 30% of the time, broadly matching IMGT annotations. Specific HLA alleles were associated with over 15,000 TCR beta sequences at a false discovery rate of 0.05 in a later analysis. A few of the identified cytomegalovirus-associated TCR beta chains were confirmed in vitro to be specific for cytomegalovirus antigens. A cluster of highly shared sequence variants was judged likely to represent a technical artifact of the sequencing pipeline. Linkage disequilibrium might explain the correlated functional status among segregating V segments, but an unknown experimental factor could not be ruled out. According to the authors, the approach could potentially be generalized to other disease states and immunological phenotypes. In a later analysis, TCR association rates were found to vary across HLA loci, with the most associated TCRs seen for DRB1 alleles and the fewest for HLA-C alleles. HLA typing was unavailable for some donors at each locus, so association tests used only the typed subset. An association between a missense DCLRE1C variant and V-gene and J-gene trimming of TCR beta chains was found in a later genetic analysis and replicated in an independent cohort. The earlier analysis of 450 to 700 of the donors excluded 15 to 20 rarely observed V segments, including chromosome 9 orphons, because counts were too low. A further reported finding was that TCR beta sequences accurately predicted the HLA-A and HLA-B alleles for most subjects in the first cohort. In a later analysis, HLA-associated TCR beta chains were found to be more clonally expanded and to have lower generation probabilities than equally common non-associated chains. A later analysis reported that several top co-occurrence clusters appeared linked to parvovirus B19, influenza, CMV and Epstein-Barr virus. When HLA alleles, especially DR and DQ, strongly co-occurred, TCR associations were difficult to assign to individual alleles. The only immune exposure information available for the cohort was CMV serostatus. Sequencing depth was assumed to be roughly uniform across donors in the presence/absence analyses, though that assumption may not hold. The classifier was reported to diagnose cytomegalovirus status with high specificity and sensitivity in both the original cohort and the validation cohort. A total of about 180 TCR beta chains were listed by the study as associated with cytomegalovirus. In a later analysis, most CMV-associated TCR beta chains were found to appear HLA-restricted, with HLA associations seemingly driven largely by CMV exposure.

Sequences MGHDK (CDR1) and SYGVNS (CDR2) are obtained from the germline V gene. Its CDR3 holds 13 amino acids, cysteine through phenylalanine. Only the CDR3 DNA is retained, 39 bases long and in frame from the first base. V loses 3 bases of germline sequence and J loses 8 bases, and the interval between the two ends is 12 bases. Libraries were made using the immunoSEQ multiplex PCR assay. For the multiplex PCR, a mixture combining 60 forward primers for TCR Vbeta segments and 13 reverse primers for TCR Jbeta segments was used. The CDR3 region of rearranged TCR beta genes was amplified from genomic DNA by a multiplex PCR assay. The amplified TCR beta libraries were sequenced on the Illumina HiSeq System as 87-base-pair reads. The authors' pipeline ran thus. A later analysis counted tens of millions of unique TCR beta chains across the 640 or so repertoires, and approximately 11 million of these chains were shared by at least two donors. To remove PCR and sequencing errors, raw reads were error-corrected and collapsed into unique sequences using a nearest-neighbor algorithm that merged closely related sequences. V, D and J gene segments were assigned by aligning CDR3 sequences to IMGT reference sequences. For a sequence to be retained, a match of at least six nucleotides to both a V gene segment and a J gene segment was required. Rearrangements were called productive when the CDR3 lacked stop codons and stayed in frame with V and J; all others were non-productive. Following IMGT convention, CDR3 was defined as the stretch from the second conserved V-encoded cysteine to the conserved J-encoded phenylalanine. The earlier analysis of about 620 of the donors excluded sequences that lacked an unambiguous match to a single V gene segment. In an earlier analysis of 450 to 700 of the donors, V segments were called functional above 56.7% productive rearrangements and were called segregating when the between-donor standard deviation exceeded 5%. A statistical classification framework was built for diagnosing cytomegalovirus status from the catalog of TCR beta chain sequences. A later analysis assigned V and J genes by comparing TCR nucleotide sequences with IMGT/GENE-DB human TR gene sequences. A later analysis assigned CDR3 sequences and most-parsimonious VDJ recombination scenarios with the TCRdist pipeline. A later analysis defined each TCR beta chain by its CDR3 amino acid sequence plus V-gene family, and excluded reads lacking a unique V-gene family. As a way to deal with suspected cross-contamination and a sequencing artifact, a later analysis dropped approximately 590 nucleotide sequences that were highly shared and had low generation probability. A later analysis calculated a clonal expansion index for each public chain from normalized within-repertoire ranks of inferred template counts. In a later analysis, generation probabilities were computed using a VDJ recombination model fitted to out-of-frame rearrangements, and the results were checked against IGoR. In a later analysis, TCR-TCR, TCR-HLA and TCR-CMV co-occurrence was scored with hypergeometric tests, and a repertoire-size bias correction was applied to TCR pairs. To estimate false discovery rates, a later analysis permuted the HLA or CMV assignments 20 times. In a later analysis, co-occurring TCRs were grouped using DBSCAN, with TCRdist sequence similarity added in when clustering inside HLA-allele-positive subsets. For co-occurrence clustering, repertoires with fewer than 30,000 or more than 120,000 public chains were excluded, along with a handful of repertoires with anomalous nucleotide sharing. TCRdb retrieved this table from immuneACCESS and kept in-frame rearrangements only. Not all clones are present; in checked studies, unresolved V genes account for under half, and no reason is known for the remainder. The V and J calls and clone size are taken from that table; D and trimming were inferred from the DNA. Across this sample there are some 180,000 clones, with 70% to 80% seen only once. Under 2% of the sample is held by the ten biggest clonotypes.

The cohort comprised 550 to 700 healthy bone marrow donors. All cohort members were sampled while nominally healthy, although unrecorded immune exposures were likely present. The donor tested CMV seronegative, placing the donor among the 350 or so seronegative members of the cohort. Every donor gave a peripheral blood sample, and the peripheral blood mononuclear cells from that sample were used for TCR beta sequencing. Genomic DNA was extracted from the blood cell samples with the Qiagen DNeasy Blood Extraction Kit. As regards this clone: The clone's antigen remains unknown. The record has no base qualities; no much larger clone is one base away.

The rearrangement joined TRBV25-1 to TRBJ2-3; the D gene is perhaps TRBD1, on 5 matching bases. The sample taken for sequencing was PBMCs. This TCR was recovered from a man aged 18-30 years in good health and CMV-seronegative. The CDR3 region reads CASSDGSRATQYF. The DNA reads TGTGCCAGCAGTGATGGTAGCAGGGCTACGCAGTATTTT.